These T cell receptor beta chains were read from a single sample in a study of siplizumab effects on memory and regulatory T cells. Generated by immunoSEQ multiplex PCR, the TCRdb table keeps only in-frame clones and is missing some. The data contain about 60,000 clones, roughly 85% of them singletons. The sequencing input was memory CD4+ T cells sorted from blood. Every receptor here comes from a human donor in good health. CDR3s include the opening cysteine and the closing phenylalanine or tryptophan. Each record gives: J gene, clone size, D gene, V gene, CDR3 protein, CDR3 DNA. The D gene is left open where the match is weak. Rows give clone size only sometimes, using once, few, many, or a class for an expanded clone.

J gene: TRBJ1-1; clone size: NA; D gene: NA; V gene: TRBV7-2; CDR3 protein: CASSLSQMNTEAFF; CDR3 DNA: TGTGCCAGCAGCCTCAGCCAGATGAACACTGAAGCTTTCTTT
J gene: TRBJ1-1; clone size: NA; D gene: NA; V gene: TRBV25-1; CDR3 protein: CASRKGPMNTEAFF; CDR3 DNA: TGTGCCAGCAGAAAGGGCCCTATGAACACTGAAGCTTTCTTT
J gene: TRBJ1-4; clone size: NA; D gene: NA; V gene: TRBV28; CDR3 protein: CASNRREVGGEKLFF; CDR3 DNA: TGTGCCAGCAATAGAAGGGAAGTAGGGGGTGAAAAACTGTTTTTT
J gene: TRBJ2-7; clone size: NA; D gene: TRBD1; V gene: TRBV10-3; CDR3 protein: CAITGDRGLWEQYF; CDR3 DNA: TGTGCCATCACGGGGGACAGGGGGCTCTGGGAGCAGTACTTC
J gene: TRBJ2-3; clone size: NA; D gene: NA; V gene: TRBV20-1; CDR3 protein: CSADSTDTQYF; CDR3 DNA: TGCAGTGCAGACAGCACAGATACGCAGTATTTT
J gene: TRBJ1-6; clone size: NA; D gene: NA; V gene: TRBV7-2; CDR3 protein: CASSLSAGLNSPLHF; CDR3 DNA: TGTGCCAGCAGCTTAAGCGCCGGCTTAAATTCACCCCTCCACTTT
J gene: TRBJ2-5; clone size: NA; D gene: NA; V gene: TRBV7-2; CDR3 protein: CASTQWETQYF; CDR3 DNA: TGTGCCAGCACCCAGTGGGAGACCCAGTACTTC
J gene: TRBJ2-3; clone size: NA; D gene: TRBD2; V gene: TRBV5-1; CDR3 protein: CASSRPTSGRDVYTQYF; CDR3 DNA: TGCGCCAGCAGCCGCCCGACTAGCGGGAGGGATGTATATACGCAGTATTTT
J gene: TRBJ2-5; clone size: NA; D gene: NA; V gene: TRBV5-6; CDR3 protein: CASSSLRFYQETQYF; CDR3 DNA: TGTGCCAGCAGCTCCCTCCGCTTTTATCAAGAGACCCAGTACTTC
J gene: TRBJ1-2; clone size: NA; D gene: NA; V gene: TRBV6-5; CDR3 protein: CASSYSDQSYGYTF; CDR3 DNA: TGTGCCAGCAGTTACTCGGATCAGAGCTATGGCTACACCTTC
J gene: TRBJ2-1; clone size: NA; D gene: TRBD1; V gene: TRBV7-9; CDR3 protein: CASSTHRGTEQFF; CDR3 DNA: TGTGCCAGCAGCACCCACAGGGGTACTGAGCAGTTCTTC
J gene: TRBJ1-3; clone size: NA; D gene: NA; V gene: TRBV5-4; CDR3 protein: CASSLDRRSGNTIYF; CDR3 DNA: TGTGCCAGCAGCTTGGACCGCCGCTCTGGAAACACCATATATTTT
J gene: TRBJ1-1; clone size: NA; D gene: NA; V gene: TRBV5-1; CDR3 protein: CASSLEGHPNTEAFF; CDR3 DNA: TGCGCCAGCAGCTTGGAAGGACACCCGAACACTGAAGCTTTCTTT
J gene: TRBJ2-5; clone size: few; D gene: NA; V gene: TRBV5-5; CDR3 protein: CASSLVQETQYF; CDR3 DNA: TGTGCCAGCAGCTTGGTACAAGAGACCCAGTACTTC
J gene: TRBJ1-4; clone size: NA; D gene: NA; V gene: TRBV21-1; CDR3 protein: CASSAMQGGNEKLFF; CDR3 DNA: TGTGCCAGCAGCGCTATGCAGGGCGGGAATGAAAAACTGTTTTTT
J gene: TRBJ2-3; clone size: NA; D gene: NA; V gene: TRBV5-6; CDR3 protein: CASSRRLRTPSTDTQYF; CDR3 DNA: TGTGCCAGCAGCCGCCGACTTCGTACTCCTAGCACAGATACGCAGTATTTT
J gene: TRBJ2-3; clone size: NA; D gene: NA; V gene: TRBV7-3; CDR3 protein: CASKEDGSTDTQYF; CDR3 DNA: TGTGCCAGCAAGGAGGACGGGTCGACAGATACGCAGTATTTT
J gene: TRBJ2-7; clone size: NA; D gene: TRBD1; V gene: TRBV10-3; CDR3 protein: CAISDRTAGQGGYEQYF; CDR3 DNA: TGTGCCATCAGTGACCGCACGGCGGGACAGGGCGGCTACGAGCAGTACTTC
J gene: TRBJ1-4; clone size: once; D gene: NA; V gene: TRBV7-6; CDR3 protein: CASSLGENEKLFF; CDR3 DNA: TGTGCCAGCAGCCTGGGGGAAAATGAAAAACTGTTTTTT
J gene: TRBJ2-3; clone size: NA; D gene: TRBD1; V gene: TRBV11-2; CDR3 protein: CASSSNDRAADTQYF; CDR3 DNA: TGTGCCAGCAGCTCTAACGACAGGGCGGCAGATACGCAGTATTTT
J gene: TRBJ1-2; clone size: NA; D gene: NA; V gene: TRBV6-5; CDR3 protein: CASSFQTGLAYGYTF; CDR3 DNA: TGTGCCAGCAGTTTCCAGACAGGTTTAGCTTATGGCTACACCTTC
J gene: TRBJ1-2; clone size: NA; D gene: TRBD1; V gene: TRBV19; CDR3 protein: CASSIVDRAGYTF; CDR3 DNA: TGTGCCAGTAGTATAGTGGACAGGGCTGGCTACACCTTC